This T cell receptor (beta chain) was captured by sequencing in a study of identical twins. The table lists this clonotype with many counts. TCRdb used MiXCR to reprocess the 5' RACE reads, holding one entry per CDR3 protein. The table shows roughly 290,000 distinct CDR3 sequences, with over 8.5% occurring only once. These sequences were also reported in another study, on yellow fever vaccine responses in identical twins.

Source material: CD8+ T cells sorted from blood. The receptor comes from a woman aged 18-29 years in good health.

CDR3 sequence: CSAEIGRTTGELFF. The CDR3 region has the DNA TGCAGCGCAGAAATAGGACGGACCACCGGGGAGCTGTTTTTT. V and J are TRBV29-1 and TRBJ2-2; D ambiguous. This CDR3 contains 14 residues. CDR1 is SQVTM and CDR2 is ANQGSEA in the germline V gene. Trimming pared 7 bases from V and 4 bases from J, leaving 16 bases between.